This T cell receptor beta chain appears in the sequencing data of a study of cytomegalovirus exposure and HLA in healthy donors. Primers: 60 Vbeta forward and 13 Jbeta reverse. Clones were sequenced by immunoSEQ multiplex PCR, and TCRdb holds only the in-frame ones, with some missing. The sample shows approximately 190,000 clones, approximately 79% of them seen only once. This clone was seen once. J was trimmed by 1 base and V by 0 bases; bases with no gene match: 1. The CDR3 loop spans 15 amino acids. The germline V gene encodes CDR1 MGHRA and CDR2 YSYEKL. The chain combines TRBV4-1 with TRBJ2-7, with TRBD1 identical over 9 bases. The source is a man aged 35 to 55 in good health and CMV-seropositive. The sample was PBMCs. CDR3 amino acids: CASSQETGGSYEQYF. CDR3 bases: TGCGCCAGCAGCCAAGAGACAGGGGGTTCCTACGAGCAGTACTTC.